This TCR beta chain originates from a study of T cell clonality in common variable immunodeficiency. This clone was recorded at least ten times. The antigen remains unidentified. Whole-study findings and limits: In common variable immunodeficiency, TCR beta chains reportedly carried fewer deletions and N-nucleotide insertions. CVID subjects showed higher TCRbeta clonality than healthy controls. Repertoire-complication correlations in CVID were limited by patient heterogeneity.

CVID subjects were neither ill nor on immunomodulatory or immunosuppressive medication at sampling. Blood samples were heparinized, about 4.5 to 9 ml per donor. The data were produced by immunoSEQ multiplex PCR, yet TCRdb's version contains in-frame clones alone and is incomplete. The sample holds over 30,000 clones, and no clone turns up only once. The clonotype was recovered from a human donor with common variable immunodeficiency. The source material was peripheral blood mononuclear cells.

The sequenced part of the CDR3 DNA is TGTGCCAGCTCACCAAGCGGGAGCACAGATACG. It specifies CASSPSGSTDT. The full CDR3 protein reads CASSPSGSTDTQYF. The V and J genes are TRBV18 and TRBJ2-3; tentative D call: TRBD2 (6 bases). The read falls 3 residues short of the CDR3 end, and the missing part is taken from the germline J gene. Trimming shortened V by 2 bases and J by 0 bases, and 6 bases separated the two germline ends. CDR3 length equals 14 residues. In germline, CDR1 is KGHSH, CDR2 LQKENI.